What follows are 14 T cell receptor beta chains derived from one specimen sequenced in a study of shared clonotypes between healthy human individuals. Sequenced by immunoSEQ multiplex PCR; TCRdb stores in-frame clones only, minus some. The sample carries 2 million to 2.5 million clones, about 94% recorded once. The sample comprised naive CD4+ T cells sorted from blood. Sample subset: CD45RA+ positively selected. These receptors came from a young man in good health.

This clone appeared a few times. The chain couples TRBV5-5 to TRBJ1-2, with D tentatively TRBD1 (5 bases). The germline CDR1 and CDR2 sequences are SGHKS and YYEKEE (reference sequence). V lost 2 bases and J 8 bases, leaving 10 bases between the germline ends. This CDR3 is 12 amino acids long. This chain's CDR3 is CASSFMRDGYTF. The CDR3 DNA follows: TGTGCCAGCAGCTTCATGCGGGACGGCTACACCTTC.

This clone was recorded only once. Additional DNA sequences in this sample encode the identical CDR3. The CDR3 sequence is CASSLVGDTQYF. DNA for the CDR3: TGTGCCAGCAGTTTGGTGGGAGATACGCAGTATTTT. The chain carries TRBV28 and TRBJ2-3; no clear D. Germline V gene sequence: CDR1 MDHEN, CDR2 SYDVKM. This CDR3 is 12 amino acids long. The V end was cut by 3 bases, the J end by 5 bases, with 6 bases between.

In regard to this clone: The same CDR3 can be traced to other DNA sequences in this sample. The chain's CDR3 is CASSYRDGNTEAFF. For the CDR3, the DNA is TGTGCCAGCAGTTACAGGGACGGGAACACTGAAGCTTTCTTT. The gene calls are TRBV6-6 and TRBJ1-1; a possible D gene is TRBD1 (5 bases). There are 14 residues in the CDR3. Germline loops: CDR1 MNHNY, CDR2 SVGAGI (reference sequence). The V end lost 2 bases, the J end lost 1 base, and 8 bases lay between the germline ends.

This chain's CDR3 is CAWSLGLYSGANVLTF. The DNA of the CDR3 is TGTGCCTGGAGTTTAGGCTTATACTCTGGGGCCAACGTCCTGACTTTC. The V call is TRBV30, the J call TRBJ2-6; D unresolved. Germline V CDR1 and CDR2: GTSNPN, SVGIG (reference sequence). Trimming cost V 2 bases and J 0 bases, with 11 bases left between them. CDR3 length: 16 amino acids.

The chain links TRBV2 to TRBJ1-1; unclear D gene. The V gene lost 3 bases and the J gene lost 4 bases, with 6 bases spanning the gap. CDR3 size: 12 residues. Germline V gene lookup returns CDR1 SNHLY and CDR2 FYNNEI. Here the CDR3 reads CASSDAVTEAFF. The CDR3 nucleotides are TGTGCCAGCAGTGATGCCGTCACTGAAGCTTTCTTT.

The chain carries TRBV2 and TRBJ1-5; 8 positions match TRBD1. CDR1 is SNHLY, CDR2 FYNNEI, per germline. The CDR3 is 12 residues long. V lost 6 bases and J lost 9; bases outside the gene matches: 4. The CDR3 DNA follows: TGTGCCAGCAGAGCCACAGGGGGGCCCCAGCATTTT. Translating gives CASRATGGPQHF.

The chain employs TRBV6-1 and TRBJ2-7, with a tentative D call TRBD1 (5 bases). Trimming took 7 bases from V and 0 from J, leaving 13 bases between them. The CDR3 spans 14 residues. CDR1 and CDR2 from the germline V gene are MNHNS and SASEGT. CDR3 loop: CASTGSWGSYEQYF. The CDR3 bases are TGTGCCAGCACAGGGTCATGGGGCTCCTACGAGCAGTACTTC.

As to this clone: This specimen includes other DNA sequences encoding the same CDR3. The rearrangement uses TRBV5-1 and TRBJ2-5; TRBD2 might be the D (5 bases). The V and J ends lost 5 bases and 5 bases respectively, with 10 bases between them. This CDR3 comprises 12 residues. Germline CDR1 and CDR2: SGHRS and YFSETQ. Here the CDR3 DNA reads TGCGCCAGCAGTCTAGCTATGGAGACCCAGTACTTC. It is translated as CASSLAMETQYF. The entire variable domain, with the rest obtained from reference TRBV5-1 and TRBJ2-5, is as follows: KAGVTQTPRYLIKTRGQQVTLSCSPISGHRSVSWYQQTPGQGLQFLFEYFSETQRNKGNFPGRFSGRQFSNSRSEMNVSTLELGDSALYLCASSLAMETQYFGPGTRLLVL.

This clone appeared once. The junction does not match germline at one end; this may be a read error. CDR3 residues: CASSNPVPGAGFATEAFF. DNA for the CDR3: TGTGCTAGCAGCAATCCGGTCCCCGGCGCAGGGTTTGCCACTGAAGCTTTCTTT. The V call is TRBV7-7, the J call TRBJ1-1; tentatively, D is TRBD1 (5 bases). The CDR3 has 18 amino acids. CDR1 is SSHAT, CDR2 FNYEAQ, per germline (reference sequence). The whole variable domain, remainder taken from reference TRBV7-7 and TRBJ1-1, is GAGVSQSPRYKVTKRGQDVTLRCDPISSHATLYWYQQALGQGPEFLTYFNYEAQPDKSGLPSDRFSAERPEGSISTLTIQRTEQRDSAMYRCASSNPVPGAGFATEAFFGQGTRLTVV.

The chain joins TRBV4-1 to TRBJ1-6; D is uncertain. Trimming shortened V by 8 bases and J by 13 bases, and 21 bases separated the two germline ends. Germline V gene sequence: CDR1 MGHRA, CDR2 YSYEKL. The CDR3 totals 14 residues. CDR3 in DNA: TGCGCCAGCGGGAGAACCGACGGTAAGGTCCCCCTCCACTTT. Protein product: CASGRTDGKVPLHF.

The V and J genes are TRBV5-1 and TRBJ1-3, with TRBD1 matching over 7 bases. The CDR3 runs to 17 residues. With 4 bases clipped from V and 0 bases from J, the junction kept 10 bases outside the gene matches. Germline CDR1 and CDR2: SGHRS and YFSETQ. CDR3 in amino acids: CASSGQQGSSSGNTIYF. The CDR3 DNA reads TGCGCCAGCAGCGGCCAACAGGGGTCCTCCTCTGGAAACACCATATATTTT.

This sequence joins TRBV19 and TRBJ2-5; no clear D gene. V lost 5 bases and J 0 bases, leaving 7 bases between the germline ends. This CDR3 spans 13 amino acids. CDR1 is LNHDA and CDR2 is SQIVND in the germline V gene (reference sequence). In nucleotides, the CDR3 is TGTGCCAGTAGTGCCACCAACCAAGAGACCCAGTACTTC. Translated: CASSATNQETQYF.

The chain links TRBV7-2 to TRBJ2-7, with D possibly matching TRBD1 (5 bases). The CDR3 is 13 amino acids. V gave up 5 bases and J gave up 3 bases, with 11 bases separating them. Germline V gene lookup returns CDR1 SGHTA and CDR2 FQGNSA. This CDR3 reads CASSRYDSYEQYF. CDR3 DNA sequence: TGTGCCAGCAGCCGGTACGACAGCTACGAGCAGTACTTC.

On this clone itself: Other DNA sequences from this sample encode an identical CDR3 as well. The chain combines TRBV6-5 with TRBJ2-7; TRBD1 is a possible D gene (6 bases). From germline, CDR1 is MNHEY and CDR2 SVGAGI. The CDR3 is 14 residues long. V gave up 2 bases and J gave up 2 bases, with 10 bases separating them. The CDR3 loop reads CASSYGAGAYEQYF. Written as DNA, the CDR3 is TGTGCCAGCAGTTACGGGGCAGGGGCCTACGAGCAGTACTTC.